A single sample gave rise to the 11 T cell receptor beta chains below, sequenced in a study of CD8 T cells in Susac syndrome. Reverse transcription used roughly 0.45 to 1 ug RNA and random hexamers. TCRdb re-analysed the immunoSEQ multiplex PCR reads in MiXCR, keeping a single row per CDR3 protein. The sample consists of some 76,000 distinct CDR3 sequences, about 91% of them appearing once. The sequenced material came from CD8+ T cells from PBMCs. Receptor source: a human donor with multiple sclerosis.

The rearrangement uses TRBV5-8 and TRBJ2-7; no clear D. CDR3 length: 15 amino acids. The ends were cut back, 7 bases at V and 2 bases at J, with 19 bases in the middle. Germline V gene data show CDR1 as SGHTS and CDR2 as YDEGEE. The DNA of the CDR3 is TGTGCCAGCTGGGTCGGTGACAAAACCCCCTACGAGCAGTACTTC. Its translation is CASWVGDKTPYEQYF.

This sequence joins TRBV6-5 and TRBJ1-2, with TRBD1 matching over 8 bases. CDR1 MNHEY and CDR2 SVGAGI come from the germline V gene. J was trimmed by 5 bases and V by 4 bases; bases with no gene match: 12. The CDR3 is 16 residues long. CDR3 DNA sequence: TGTGCCAGCAGTTCTCCCGGACAGGGTGACGCGTATGGCTACACCTTC. It yields the protein CASSSPGQGDAYGYTF.

The gene calls are TRBV19 and TRBJ2-3; 9 nucleotides align to TRBD2. Germline loops: CDR1 LNHDA, CDR2 SQIVND (reference sequence). Trimming at V came to 6 bases and at J to 1 base, leaving 2 bases not matched to a gene. The CDR3 is 14 residues long. The CDR3 region is CASRVAGGTDTQYF. DNA of the CDR3: TGTGCCAGTAGAGTAGCGGGAGGCACAGATACGCAGTATTTT.

J is TRBJ2-5 and V is TRBV13, with TRBD1 matching 11 bases. This CDR3 has 18 amino acids. With V trimmed by 3 bases and J by 1 base, 10 bases remained unmatched. Germline CDR1 PRHDT, CDR2 FYEKMQ (reference sequence). In DNA form, the CDR3 reads TGTGCCAGCAGCTTGGGGACAGGGGGAGAGGTGCCCCAAGAGACCCAGTACTTC. Encoded protein: CASSLGTGGEVPQETQYF.

This clonotype was picked up one time. The rearrangement links TRBV2 to TRBJ1-4, with D unclear. CDR3 length equals 14 residues. V gave up 8 bases and J gave up 0 bases, with 10 bases separating them. The germline V gene encodes CDR1 SNHLY and CDR2 FYNNEI. This chain's CDR3 is CASWEATTNEKLFF. CDR3 sequence (DNA): TGTGCCAGCTGGGAGGCGACAACTAATGAAAAACTGTTTTTT.

V is TRBV5-4 and J is TRBJ1-2; D is perhaps TRBD1 (5 bases). Trimming pared 3 bases from V and 6 bases from J, leaving 18 bases between. Germline loops: CDR1 SGHNT, CDR2 YYREEE (reference sequence). CDR3 length equals 15 residues. CDR3 nucleotide sequence: TGTGCCAGCAGCTCCGGTGGGACTGGGTGGGATGGCTACACCTTC. It specifies CASSSGGTGWDGYTF.

A single count supports this clonotype. The rearrangement joins TRBV9 to TRBJ1-1, with D tentatively TRBD1 (5 bases). Germline V CDR1 and CDR2: SGDLS, YYNGEE. V lost 2 bases and J lost 1, with 9 bases in between. This CDR3 spans 14 amino acids. This chain's CDR3 is CASSVQGQNTEAFF. The DNA of the CDR3 is TGTGCCAGCAGCGTTCAGGGCCAGAACACTGAAGCTTTCTTT.

The V gene is TRBV12-3 or TRBV12-4, the J gene TRBJ2-6; 8 nucleotides agree with TRBD1. V lost 5 bases and J lost 1; bases outside the gene matches: 4. The CDR3 covers 16 residues. CDR3 sequence: CASSGQGASGANVLTF. The CDR3 coding sequence is TGTGCCAGCAGTGGGCAGGGGGCATCTGGGGCCAACGTCCTGACTTTC.

This chain uses TRBV12-3 or TRBV12-4 with TRBJ2-2; D might be TRBD1 or TRBD2, each matching 5 bases. With 6 bases removed from V and 7 bases from J, the gap between germline ends came to 18 bases. There are 15 residues in the CDR3. The DNA of the CDR3 is TGTGCCAGCAGACTTCCGGGACGGGCTGTCGGGGAGCTGTTTTTT. As protein: CASRLPGRAVGELFF.

This rearrangement joins TRBV12-3 or TRBV12-4 to TRBJ1-2; a possible D gene is TRBD1 (6 bases). The CDR3 spans 16 residues. V lost 6 bases and J lost 3, with 20 bases in between. Here the CDR3 reads CASSTRGRGNDYGYTF. CDR3 nucleotides: TGTGCCAGCAGCACCCGGGGCAGGGGAAATGACTATGGCTACACCTTC.

The J gene is TRBJ1-1, the V gene TRBV5-1; D gene unclear. With 0 bases removed from V and 7 bases from J, the gap between germline ends came to 13 bases. CDR3 size: 14 residues. Germline V gene sequence: CDR1 SGHRS, CDR2 YFSETQ. CDR3: CASSLALNSLEAFF. The CDR3 DNA is TGCGCCAGCAGCTTGGCCCTTAACTCACTTGAAGCTTTCTTT.